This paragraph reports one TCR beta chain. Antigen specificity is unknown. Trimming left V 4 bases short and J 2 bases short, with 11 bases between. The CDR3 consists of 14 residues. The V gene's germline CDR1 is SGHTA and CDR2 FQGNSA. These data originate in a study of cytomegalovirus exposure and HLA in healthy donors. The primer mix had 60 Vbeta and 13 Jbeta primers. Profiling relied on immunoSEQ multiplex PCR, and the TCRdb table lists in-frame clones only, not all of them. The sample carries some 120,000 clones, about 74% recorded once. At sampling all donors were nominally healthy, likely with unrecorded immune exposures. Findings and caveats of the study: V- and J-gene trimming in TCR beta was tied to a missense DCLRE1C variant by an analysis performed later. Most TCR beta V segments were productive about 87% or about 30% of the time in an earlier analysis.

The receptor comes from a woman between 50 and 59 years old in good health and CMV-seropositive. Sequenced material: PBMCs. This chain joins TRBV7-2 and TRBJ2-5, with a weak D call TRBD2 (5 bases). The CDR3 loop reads CASSSPGRQETQYF. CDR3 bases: TGTGCCAGCAGCTCCCCGGGAAGACAAGAGACCCAGTACTTC.